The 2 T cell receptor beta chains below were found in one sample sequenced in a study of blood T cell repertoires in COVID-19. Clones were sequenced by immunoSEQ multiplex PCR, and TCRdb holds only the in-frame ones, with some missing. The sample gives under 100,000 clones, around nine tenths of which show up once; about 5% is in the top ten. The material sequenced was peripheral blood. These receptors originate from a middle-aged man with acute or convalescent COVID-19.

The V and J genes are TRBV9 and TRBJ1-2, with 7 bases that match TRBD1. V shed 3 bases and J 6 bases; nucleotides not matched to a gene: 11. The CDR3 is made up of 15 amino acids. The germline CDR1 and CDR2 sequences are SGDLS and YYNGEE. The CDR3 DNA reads TGTGCCAGCAGCGCGACGACAGGGAATTTGGATGGCTACACCTTC. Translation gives CASSATTGNLDGYTF.

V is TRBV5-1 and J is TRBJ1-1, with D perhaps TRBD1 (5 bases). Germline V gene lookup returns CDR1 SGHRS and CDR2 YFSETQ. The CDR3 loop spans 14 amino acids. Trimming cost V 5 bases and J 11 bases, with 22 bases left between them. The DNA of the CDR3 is TGCGCCAGCAGTTCCTCGCCAGGGCGGTCCGGGGCTTTCTTT. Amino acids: CASSSSPGRSGAFF.